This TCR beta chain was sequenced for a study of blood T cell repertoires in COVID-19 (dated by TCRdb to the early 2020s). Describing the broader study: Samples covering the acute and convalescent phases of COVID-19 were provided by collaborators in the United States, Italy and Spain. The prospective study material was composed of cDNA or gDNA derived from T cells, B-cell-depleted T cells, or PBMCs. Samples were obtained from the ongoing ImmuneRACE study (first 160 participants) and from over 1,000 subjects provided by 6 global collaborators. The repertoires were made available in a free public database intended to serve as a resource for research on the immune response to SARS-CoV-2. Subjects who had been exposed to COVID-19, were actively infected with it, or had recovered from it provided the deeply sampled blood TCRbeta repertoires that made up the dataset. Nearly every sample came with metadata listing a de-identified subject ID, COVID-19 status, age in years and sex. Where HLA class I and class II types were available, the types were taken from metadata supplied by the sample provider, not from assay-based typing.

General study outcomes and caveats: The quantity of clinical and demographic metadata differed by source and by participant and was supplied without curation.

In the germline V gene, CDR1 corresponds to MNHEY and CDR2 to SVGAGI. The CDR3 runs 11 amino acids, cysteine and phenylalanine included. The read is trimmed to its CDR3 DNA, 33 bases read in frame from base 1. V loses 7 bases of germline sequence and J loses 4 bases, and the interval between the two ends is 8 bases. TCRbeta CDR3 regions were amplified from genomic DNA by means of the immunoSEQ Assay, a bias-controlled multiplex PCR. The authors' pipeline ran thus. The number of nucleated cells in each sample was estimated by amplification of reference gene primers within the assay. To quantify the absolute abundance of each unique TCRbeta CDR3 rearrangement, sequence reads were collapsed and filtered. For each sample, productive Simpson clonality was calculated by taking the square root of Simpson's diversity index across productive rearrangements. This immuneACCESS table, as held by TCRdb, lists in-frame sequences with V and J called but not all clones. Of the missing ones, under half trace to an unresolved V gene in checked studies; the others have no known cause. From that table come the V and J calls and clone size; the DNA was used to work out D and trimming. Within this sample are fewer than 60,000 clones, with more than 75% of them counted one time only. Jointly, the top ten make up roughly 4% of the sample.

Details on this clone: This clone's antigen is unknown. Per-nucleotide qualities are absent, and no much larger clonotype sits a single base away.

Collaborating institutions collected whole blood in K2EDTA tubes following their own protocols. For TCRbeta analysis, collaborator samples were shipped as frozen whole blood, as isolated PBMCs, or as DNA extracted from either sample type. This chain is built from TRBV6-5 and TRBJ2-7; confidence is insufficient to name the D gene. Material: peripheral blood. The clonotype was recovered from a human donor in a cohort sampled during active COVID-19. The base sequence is TGTGCCAGCACGGTTGATTACGAGCAGTACTTC. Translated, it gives CASTVDYEQYF.